The rows below give T cell receptor beta chains drawn from one sample of a study of blood T cell repertoires in COVID-19. The method was immunoSEQ multiplex PCR; TCRdb's version includes in-frame clones alone and lacks a portion of them. Of about 64,000 clones listed, around 86% were seen once; the top ten hold 10% to 15%. Sequencing was carried out using peripheral blood. The receptors derive from a human donor in a cohort sampled during active COVID-19. Each CDR3 is given with its conserved first and last residue. The D gene is left open where the match is weak. Size values are once, few and many counts, or a class for expanded clones, and some rows have none.

DNA: TGCGCCAGCAGCTTAACTAGCGGGGGGAGCACAGATACGCAGTATTTT; CDR3: CASSLTSGGSTDTQYF; size: -; V: TRBV5-1; D: TRBD2; J: TRBJ2-3
DNA: TGTGCCTGGAGCCTGGGACAACGATCCTACGAGCAGTACTTC; CDR3: CAWSLGQRSYEQYF; size: -; V: TRBV30; D: -; J: TRBJ2-7
DNA: TGTGCCACCAGTGATGCGGGGAGGAATCAGCCCCAGCATTTT; CDR3: CATSDAGRNQPQHF; size: -; V: TRBV24-1; D: -; J: TRBJ1-5
DNA: TGTGCCAGCAGCCGGACTAGCGGGGGGATATACGAGCAGTACTTC; CDR3: CASSRTSGGIYEQYF; size: once; V: TRBV7-6; D: TRBD2; J: TRBJ2-7
DNA: TGTGCCAGCGCGGGGTTGACTAATGAAAAACTGTTTTTT; CDR3: CASAGLTNEKLFF; size: -; V: TRBV6-5; D: -; J: TRBJ1-4
DNA: TGTGCCAGCAGCACACAGGTGCTCACCGGGGAGCTGTTTTTT; CDR3: CASSTQVLTGELFF; size: -; V: TRBV5-6; D: -; J: TRBJ2-2
DNA: TGTGCCAGCCGGGGGGCCAGCTCTGGGGCCAACGTCCTGACTTTC; CDR3: CASRGASSGANVLTF; size: -; V: TRBV6-6; D: -; J: TRBJ2-6
DNA: TGTGCCAGTTGGTCCGTAGGGGATGGGGAGCTGTTTTTT; CDR3: CASWSVGDGELFF; size: once; V: TRBV6-5; D: -; J: TRBJ2-2
DNA: TGTGCCACCAGCCCAGGGGGCGAGGGGTTTGGCTACACCTTC; CDR3: CATSPGGEGFGYTF; size: -; V: TRBV15; D: TRBD1; J: TRBJ1-2
DNA: TGTGCCAGCAGCTTGACAAGTCAAGAGACCCAGTACTTC; CDR3: CASSLTSQETQYF; size: once; V: TRBV5-6; D: -; J: TRBJ2-5
DNA: TGCGCCAGCAGCCGGACAGATGATAAACAAGAGACCCAGTACTTC; CDR3: CASSRTDDKQETQYF; size: -; V: TRBV5-1; D: -; J: TRBJ2-5
DNA: TGTGCCAGCTCACCACTCCTAAACACTGAAGCTTTCTTT; CDR3: CASSPLLNTEAFF; size: -; V: TRBV18; D: -; J: TRBJ1-1
DNA: TGTGCCAGTAGTATAGTCGAGGCGGAGGAGTCACCCCTCCACTTT; CDR3: CASSIVEAEESPLHF; size: -; V: TRBV19; D: -; J: TRBJ1-6
DNA: TGTGCCAGCAGTGAGGACAGGCGAGGCTACACCTTC; CDR3: CASSEDRRGYTF; size: many; V: TRBV27; D: TRBD1; J: TRBJ1-2
DNA: TGTGCCAGCAATCCGGACAGCTACGAGCAGTACTTC; CDR3: CASNPDSYEQYF; size: -; V: TRBV2; D: -; J: TRBJ2-7
DNA: TGTGCCACACGAGGGGGGGGGTATAGCAATCAGCCCCAGCATTTT; CDR3: CATRGGGYSNQPQHF; size: -; V: TRBV28; D: -; J: TRBJ1-5
DNA: TGTGCCAGCAACTTTGGCGGGGGGGCCACAGATACGCAGTATTTT; CDR3: CASNFGGGATDTQYF; size: -; V: TRBV6-5; D: TRBD2; J: TRBJ2-3
DNA: TGTGCCAGCAGCCAGACAGGGGGCGGGTTACAGCAGTACTTC; CDR3: CASSQTGGGLQQYF; size: -; V: TRBV14; D: TRBD1; J: TRBJ2-7
DNA: TGCGCCAGCAGCTTGGGGACAGGGCACAATGAGCAGTTCTTC; CDR3: CASSLGTGHNEQFF; size: -; V: TRBV5-1; D: TRBD1; J: TRBJ2-1
DNA: TGTGCCAGCAGCCTTAGCGGGGGGGAAGAGACCCAGTACTTC; CDR3: CASSLSGGEETQYF; size: -; V: TRBV5-6; D: TRBD2; J: TRBJ2-5
DNA: TGCGCCAGCAGCCCAGCGGGGGGGACTCGTGGGGTCTACGAGCAGTACTTC; CDR3: CASSPAGGTRGVYEQYF; size: -; V: TRBV5-1; D: TRBD2; J: TRBJ2-7
DNA: TGTGCCACCAACTTCGATACGCAGTATTTT; CDR3: CATNFDTQYF; size: -; V: TRBV28; D: -; J: TRBJ2-3
DNA: TGTGCCATCAGTAAACTAGGCACAGATACGCAGTATTTT; CDR3: CAISKLGTDTQYF; size: once; V: TRBV10-3; D: -; J: TRBJ2-3
DNA: TGTGCCAGCAGTGCAGCCCGGGACAAATCCTACGAGCAGTACTTC; CDR3: CASSAARDKSYEQYF; size: -; V: TRBV6-1; D: -; J: TRBJ2-7
DNA: TGCGCCAGCAGCCAAGAGAGGTCTACCCTCCAAGAGACCCAGTACTTC; CDR3: CASSQERSTLQETQYF; size: -; V: TRBV4-1; D: -; J: TRBJ2-5
DNA: TGTGCCAGCAGCTTAGGGCCGACTAGGCGGGAGACCCAGTACTTC; CDR3: CASSLGPTRRETQYF; size: -; V: TRBV11-2; D: -; J: TRBJ2-5
DNA: TGTGCCACCAGCAGAGGCAGGGATGAGGCGGAGCTGTTTTTT; CDR3: CATSRGRDEAELFF; size: -; V: TRBV15; D: -; J: TRBJ2-2